One and the same sample provided the 25 T cell receptor beta chains below, sequenced in a study of a mutant IDH1 vaccine in newly diagnosed glioma. This sample's time point: baseline, week 1 (first vaccination visit). Indicated treatment: pre-vaccination baseline after standard-of-care therapy. Sequenced by immunoSEQ multiplex PCR; TCRdb stores in-frame clones only, minus some. The table lists tens of thousands of clones, around 80% of them singletons. Sequences were derived from PBMCs, sampled from a glioma patient treated with radiotherapy, temozolomide or both. All receptors come from a man younger than 35 with glioma.

The J gene is TRBJ1-1, the V gene TRBV29-1, with TRBD1 identical over 8 bases. From germline, CDR1 is SQVTM and CDR2 ANQGSEA. The CDR3 runs to 10 residues. V lost 2 bases to trimming and J lost 11 bases; unmatched junction nucleotides: 1. The CDR3 reads CSVETGGAFF. In DNA form, the CDR3 reads TGCAGCGTTGAAACAGGGGGGGCTTTCTTT.

The V gene is TRBV5-6, the J gene TRBJ1-5; no reliable D call. The germline CDR1 and CDR2 sequences are SGHDT and YYEEEE. The CDR3 loop spans 12 amino acids. V was trimmed by 0 bases and J by 2 bases, leaving 0 bases between them. The CDR3 loop reads CASSLGNQPQHF. Written as DNA, the CDR3 is TGTGCCAGCAGCTTGGGCAATCAGCCCCAGCATTTT. The entire variable domain, with the rest obtained from reference TRBV5-6 and TRBJ1-5, is as follows: DAGVTQSPTHLIKTRGQQVTLRCSPKSGHDTVSWYQQALGQGPQFIFQYYEEEERQRGNFPDRFSGHQFPNYSSELNVNALLLGDSALYLCASSLGNQPQHFGDGTRLSIL.

This clone was counted between two and nine times. The V gene is TRBV7-8, the J gene TRBJ1-3; tentatively, D is TRBD1 (6 bases). CDR1 SGHVS and CDR2 FQNEAQ come from the germline V gene. Trimming took 0 bases from V and 0 from J, leaving 12 bases between them. The length of the CDR3 is 17 residues. The CDR3 protein is CASSLALRGSSGNTIYF. The CDR3 bases are TGTGCCAGCAGCTTAGCCCTAAGGGGGAGCTCTGGAAACACCATATATTTT.

This sequence joins TRBV30 and TRBJ1-5; no firm D call. Germline CDR1 reads GTSNPN; CDR2 reads SVGIG (reference sequence). This CDR3 contains 13 residues. V was trimmed by 0 bases and J by 7 bases, leaving 10 bases between them. As DNA, the CDR3 is TGTGCCTGGAGTGTACGAGCAGGACAGCCCCAGCATTTT. The encoded protein is CAWSVRAGQPQHF.

V usage is TRBV7-9 and J usage is TRBJ1-2, with TRBD1 matching over 10 bases. CDR1 and CDR2 from the germline V gene are SEHNR and FQNEAQ (reference sequence). The ends lost 2 bases at V and 3 bases at J; junction bases unmatched: 9. The CDR3 runs 17 residues. The CDR3 reads CASSLLDRGILDYGYTF. The CDR3 bases are TGTGCCAGCAGCTTATTGGACAGGGGGATCCTTGACTATGGCTACACCTTC.

The CDR3 region is CASSPFVGQGLVYEQYF. The DNA for the CDR3 is TGTGCCAGCAGCCCCTTTGTTGGACAGGGGCTTGTCTACGAGCAGTACTTC. The V and J genes are TRBV5-6 and TRBJ2-7; 9 bases map to TRBD1. Trimming removed 4 bases from V and 3 bases from J; junction bases left unmatched: 14. The CDR3 has 17 residues. The germline CDR1 and CDR2 sequences are SGHDT and YYEEEE. Filled out from reference TRBV5-6 and TRBJ2-7, the complete variable domain reads DAGVTQSPTHLIKTRGQQVTLRCSPKSGHDTVSWYQQALGQGPQFIFQYYEEEERQRGNFPDRFSGHQFPNYSSELNVNALLLGDSALYLCASSPFVGQGLVYEQYFGPGTRLTVT.

The table lists this clone with a few counts. This sequence joins TRBV29-1 and TRBJ1-1; D gene unclear. Germline CDR1 SQVTM, CDR2 ANQGSEA. This CDR3 contains 11 residues. V was shortened by 4 bases and J by 2 bases, with 5 bases between the two germline ends. This chain's CDR3 is CSVVRNTEAFF. The CDR3 DNA sequence: TGCAGCGTTGTTCGTAACACTGAAGCTTTCTTT.

CDR3 bases: TGCGCCAGCAAGGAGCTCGGGGGGGGCACAGATACGCAGTATTTT. Amino acids: CASKELGGGTDTQYF. J is TRBJ2-3 and V is TRBV5-1; TRBD2 aligns across 8 bases. The germline CDR1 and CDR2 sequences are SGHRS and YFSETQ. The ends lost 6 bases at V and 1 base at J; junction bases unmatched: 7. The CDR3 is 15 residues long.

This clone was detected only a few times. The chain joins TRBV7-9 to TRBJ1-1, with 7 bases matching TRBD1. The junction had 8 bases not matched to a gene; V was cut back by 4 bases and J by 0 bases. CDR1 SEHNR and CDR2 FQNEAQ come from the germline V gene (reference sequence). The CDR3 length is 16 residues. CDR3 in amino acids: CASSWDRKLMNTEAFF. The CDR3 DNA is TGTGCCAGCAGCTGGGACAGAAAACTAATGAACACTGAAGCTTTCTTT.

The chain is built from TRBV6-5 and TRBJ1-1; the D is unclear. The germline gives CDR1 MNHEY, CDR2 SVGAGI. Trimming removed 6 bases at V and 0 bases at J, with 14 bases between. This CDR3 is built from 15 residues. The DNA for the CDR3 is TGTGCCAGCAGACTCAGTCCGTCCTTGAACACTGAAGCTTTCTTT. It encodes CASRLSPSLNTEAFF.

This chain joins TRBV5-1 and TRBJ1-5, with 9 bases matching TRBD1. The V segment lost 3 bases and the J segment 4 bases; nucleotides outside the gene matches: 2. CDR1 and CDR2 (germline): SGHRS, YFSETQ. CDR3 length: 14 residues. This CDR3 reads CASSWGTGNQPQHF. For the CDR3, the DNA is TGCGCCAGCAGCTGGGGGACAGGGAATCAGCCCCAGCATTTT.

This chain joins TRBV14 and TRBJ2-2; D might be TRBD1 (6 bases). Trimming left V 3 bases short and J 4 bases short, with 15 bases between. This CDR3 spans 16 amino acids. The germline V gene encodes CDR1 SGHDN and CDR2 FVKESK. The CDR3 region is CASSHSQGLSTGELFF. In DNA, the CDR3 is TGTGCCAGCAGCCATAGCCAGGGGCTGAGCACCGGGGAGCTGTTTTTT.

V and J are TRBV10-3 and TRBJ2-7; D possibly uses TRBD1 or TRBD2 (5 bases each). This CDR3 is built from 12 residues. Trimming took off 6 bases at V and 2 bases at J, with 8 bases between the two ends. Germline V gene sequence: CDR1 ENHRY, CDR2 SYGVKD. The CDR3 loop is CAIRGETYEQYF. CDR3 bases: TGTGCCATCAGAGGGGAGACCTACGAGCAGTACTTC.

This chain connects TRBV5-1 to TRBJ2-7, with D perhaps TRBD1 or TRBD2 (5 bases each). The length of the CDR3 is 15 residues. The V gene's germline CDR1 is SGHRS and CDR2 YFSETQ. The V end was cut by 3 bases, the J end by 1 base, with 14 bases between. CDR3 loop: CASSSTRDGSYEQYF. In DNA form, the CDR3 reads TGCGCCAGCAGCTCAACCCGGGACGGGTCCTACGAGCAGTACTTC.

The chain recombines TRBV5-1 with TRBJ2-3, with TRBD2 matching 10 bases. With 2 bases clipped from V and 6 bases from J, the junction kept 12 bases outside the gene matches. CDR1 is SGHRS and CDR2 is YFSETQ in the germline V gene. The CDR3 has 17 residues. The CDR3 nucleotides read TGCGCCAGCAGCTTTTACAGCGGGGGGGGCGGGAAGGATACGCAGTATTTT. Translation: CASSFYSGGGGKDTQYF. The full variable domain, in which reference TRBV5-1 and TRBJ2-3 provide the parts outside the CDR3, is KAGVTQTPRYLIKTRGQQVTLSCSPISGHRSVSWYQQTPGQGLQFLFEYFSETQRNKGNFPGRFSGRQFSNSRSEMNVSTLELGDSALYLCASSFYSGGGGKDTQYFGPGTRLTVL.

The chain couples TRBV18 to TRBJ2-3, with 7 bases matching TRBD1. This CDR3 has 16 residues. Germline V CDR1 and CDR2: KGHSH, LQKENI. After removal of 2 bases from V and 0 bases from J, the junction contained 5 bases not matched to a gene. The CDR3 reads CASSPGDSASTDTQYF. In DNA form, the CDR3 reads TGTGCCAGCTCACCAGGGGACAGCGCTAGCACAGATACGCAGTATTTT.

The V call is TRBV5-6, the J call TRBJ1-5; possibly TRBD1 for D (5 bases). CDR1 SGHDT and CDR2 YYEEEE come from the germline V gene. The CDR3 spans 14 residues. Trimming stripped 0 bases from V and 5 bases from J, with 9 bases between. Written as DNA, the CDR3 is TGTGCCAGCAGCTTGGGCTTAGGGGATCAGCCCCAGCATTTT. Residues: CASSLGLGDQPQHF.

The V call is TRBV6-5, the J call TRBJ2-7; either TRBD1 or TRBD2 may fit D (5 bases each). The ends were cut back, 11 bases at V and 3 bases at J, with 20 bases in the middle. This CDR3 spans 14 amino acids. The germline V gene has CDR1 MNHEY and CDR2 SVGAGI. The DNA of the CDR3 is TGTGCCGTGAGACCGGGACCAGTGGGCTACGAGCAGTACTTC. Translated: CAVRPGPVGYEQYF.

V gene TRBV7-8 combines with J gene TRBJ1-1; tentatively, D is TRBD1 (5 bases). Germline CDR1 and CDR2: SGHVS and FQNEAQ. Trimming left V 5 bases short and J 5 bases short, with 9 bases between. This CDR3 has 12 residues. DNA for the CDR3: TGTGCCAGCAGCCCGGGGGGGACTGAAGCTTTCTTT. Translating gives CASSPGGTEAFF. Drawing the rest from reference TRBV7-8 and TRBJ1-1, the complete variable domain is GAGVSQSPRYKVAKRGQDVALRCDPISGHVSLFWYQQALGQGPEFLTYFQNEAQLDKSGLPSDRFFAERPEGSVSTLKIQRTQQEDSAVYLCASSPGGTEAFFGQGTRLTVV.

J is TRBJ1-2 and V is TRBV18; D is uncertain. The CDR3 has 15 amino acids. Trimming took off 0 bases at V and 6 bases at J, with 14 bases between the two ends. The V gene's germline CDR1 is KGHSH and CDR2 LQKENI. CDR3 bases: TGTGCCAGCTCACCACCGATATCCCCGCCCCATGGCTACACCTTC. Translating it yields CASSPPISPPHGYTF.

The DNA for the CDR3 is TGTGCCAGCAGCTTGATACAGGGGAGGACTGAAGCTTTCTTT. It codes for CASSLIQGRTEAFF. The chain is built from TRBV5-4 and TRBJ1-1, with TRBD1 matching over 7 bases. From germline, CDR1 is SGHNT and CDR2 YYREEE (reference sequence). The CDR3 is 14 residues long. Trimming removed 1 base from V and 5 bases from J; junction bases left unmatched: 5.

The rearrangement uses TRBV4-3 and TRBJ2-7, with a possible D match to TRBD2 (5 bases). Germline lookup yields CDR1 LGHNA and CDR2 YSLEER. The CDR3 has 15 residues. With 3 bases removed from V and 4 bases from J, the gap between germline ends came to 16 bases. The CDR3 here is CASSQERSESYEQYF. The CDR3 bases are TGCGCCAGCAGCCAGGAGCGGTCTGAAAGTTACGAGCAGTACTTC.

V gene TRBV10-3 combines with J gene TRBJ2-7; 7 nucleotides line up with TRBD1. CDR1 is ENHRY and CDR2 is SYGVKD in the germline V gene. V shed 6 bases, J shed 2 bases, and the junction held 10 bases outside the gene matches. There are 15 residues in the CDR3. CDR3 nucleotide sequence: TGTGCCATCAGAGGTGACAGGGCGTCGACCTACGAGCAGTACTTC. Its protein is CAIRGDRASTYEQYF.

J is TRBJ2-1 and V is TRBV6-5, with D possibly TRBD1 on 5 matching bases. CDR1 and CDR2 from the germline V gene are MNHEY and SVGAGI. V was cut by 2 bases and J by 3 bases, with 14 bases left in between. The CDR3 sequence is 16 residues long. CDR3 amino acids: CASSYGWAGRYNEQFF. CDR3 nucleotides: TGTGCCAGCAGTTACGGCTGGGCAGGGCGCTACAATGAGCAGTTCTTC.

This chain connects TRBV18 to TRBJ2-1; TRBD1 agrees at 8 bases. The V gene end was trimmed by 4 bases and the J gene end by 8 bases; junction bases not matched to a gene: 7. CDR1 KGHSH and CDR2 LQKENI come from the germline V gene. The CDR3 contains 14 residues. In nucleotides, the CDR3 is TGTGCCAGCTCACGCGGACAGGGTATGGATGAGCAGTTCTTC. Translation gives CASSRGQGMDEQFF.